The 5 T cell receptor beta chains below all came from one sample that was sequenced in a study of T cells in Graves' hyperthyroidism and ophthalmopathy. RNA transcripts served as the template for amplifying TCR beta CDR3 regions. The HTBI primer set was used in a first-round RT-PCR of the TCR CDR3. TCRdb re-called the multiplex PCR reads with MiXCR, one entry per CDR3 protein. The sample consists of about 360,000 distinct CDR3 sequences, 13% of them appearing once. The sequenced sample consisted of blood. The receptors were sampled from a woman between 18 and 30 years old with Graves' hyperthyroidism.

This clonotype was detected many times. In nucleotides, the CDR3 is TGTGCCAGCAGCCCTCTCCGACTGGTAGATGAGCAGTTCTTC. Its translation is CASSPLRLVDEQFF. The rearrangement joins TRBV7-9 to TRBJ2-1; D gene ambiguous. Germline CDR1 reads SEHNR; CDR2 reads FQNEAQ (reference sequence). Trimming pared 5 bases from V and 8 bases from J, leaving 16 bases between. The CDR3 sequence is 14 residues long.

This chain uses TRBV6-1 with TRBJ1-5; 12 bases align to TRBD1. The germline V gene has CDR1 MNHNS and CDR2 SASEGT. V trimming: 5 bases; J trimming: 5 bases; junction bases outside the gene matches: 4. The length of the CDR3 is 15 residues. CDR3 protein: CASSPGTGGDQPQHF. DNA of the CDR3: TGTGCCAGCAGTCCCGGGACAGGGGGCGATCAGCCCCAGCATTTT.

This clonotype came up many times. The chain employs TRBV20-1 and TRBJ2-1, with D unresolved. Germline-derived CDR1 and CDR2 are DFQATT and SNEGSKA (reference sequence). CDR3 length: 14 amino acids. Trimming took 6 bases from V and 2 from J, leaving 14 bases between them. CDR3 coding DNA: TGCAGTGCGGTAGATTACTCGACCTACAATGAGCAGTTCTTC. Its translation is CSAVDYSTYNEQFF.

This clonotype was observed at least ten times. CDR3 in DNA: TGCGCCAGCAGTGGGGGCCGACTAGCGGGGGAGCAAGAGACCCAGTACTTC. Translated, it gives CASSGGRLAGEQETQYF. This rearrangement joins TRBV10-1 to TRBJ2-5; 12 bases fit TRBD2. V was pared by 4 bases and J by 2 bases, with 8 bases of the junction left unmatched. Germline V CDR1 and CDR2: WNHNN, SYGVQD (reference sequence). This CDR3 is 17 amino acids long.

The chain has TRBV6-2 or TRBV6-3 and TRBJ2-3, with a weak D call TRBD2 (6 bases). CDR3 length: 16 residues. CDR1 and CDR2 from the germline V gene are MNHEY and SVGEGT. Trimming stripped 5 bases from V and 2 bases from J, with 17 bases between. The CDR3 here is CASSTGTVHTTDTQYF. Here the CDR3 DNA reads TGTGCCAGCAGTACTGGGACTGTCCACACCACAGATACGCAGTATTTT.